The rows below give T cell receptor beta chains drawn from one sample of a study of blood T cell repertoires in COVID-19. Repertoires were generated with immunoSEQ multiplex PCR, while TCRdb's copy carries only in-frame clones and drops some. The table lists more than 95,000 clones, roughly nine tenths of them singletons. Specimen: peripheral blood. These TCRs come from a human donor in a cohort sampled during active COVID-19. Both conserved end residues are part of each CDR3. The D gene is left open where the match is weak. For some rows the clone size is stated as once, few or many, or as a class when expanded; others skip it.

j_call,clone_size,d_call,v_call,cdr3_nt,cdr3_aa
TRBJ1-1,.,.,TRBV24-1,TGTGCCACCAGGTCAGGGTCAGGGAACACTGAAGCTTTCTTT,CATRSGSGNTEAFF
TRBJ2-7,.,.,TRBV4-3,TGCGCCAGCAGCCAAGAGAGGGGGGGCCGCTACGAGCAGTACTTC,CASSQERGGRYEQYF
TRBJ2-7,.,.,TRBV20-1,TGCAGTGCTAGTATCCGGTTGAGTTACGAGCAGTACTTC,CSASIRLSYEQYF
TRBJ2-1,.,.,TRBV7-3,TGTGCCAGCAGCTTAATTGGGTGGCGGGGGCTCAATGAGCAGTTCTTC,CASSLIGWRGLNEQFF
TRBJ2-3,.,TRBD2,TRBV5-4,TGTGCCAGCAGCCTAGCGGGAGTGGTTAGTGATACGCAGTATTTT,CASSLAGVVSDTQYF
TRBJ2-4,.,TRBD2,TRBV28,TGTGCCAGCAGGGGGGAGGGGAACATTCAGTACTTC,CASRGEGNIQYF
TRBJ2-7,.,.,TRBV27,TGTGCCAGCAGTTTATCCCCCCGGGGTTACGAGCAGTACTTC,CASSLSPRGYEQYF
TRBJ1-4,.,.,TRBV19,TGTGCCAGTTATGCAGGGGCAGAAAAACTGTTTTTT,CASYAGAEKLFF
TRBJ2-5,once,TRBD1,TRBV3-1/TRBV3-2,TGTGCCAGCAGCCAAGGGGGGACAGGGTGGGAGACCCAGTACTTC,CASSQGGTGWETQYF
TRBJ1-5,.,TRBD1,TRBV5-1,TGCGCCAGCAGCCCGGCGGGACAGGACAATCAGCCCCAGCATTTT,CASSPAGQDNQPQHF
TRBJ1-1,.,.,TRBV11-2,TGTGCCAGCAGCCAGGGGTACGGGACCCCGGGGACTGAAGCTTTCTTT,CASSQGYGTPGTEAFF
TRBJ2-7,.,.,TRBV7-2,TGTGCCAGCAGCTTACGTGTTGGACAGATTCCCCACTACGAGCAGTACTTC,CASSLRVGQIPHYEQYF
TRBJ2-7,.,.,TRBV28,TGTGCCAGCAGTTTATTGTCCCGCGAGCAGTACTTC,CASSLLSREQYF
TRBJ1-6,.,.,TRBV10-3,TGTGCCATCAGTGAAACCGGACAGCCTAATTCACCCCTCCACTTT,CAISETGQPNSPLHF
TRBJ1-5,.,.,TRBV2,TGTGCCAGCAGTGAAAGAAGGGCAGGGGAGAATCAGCCCCAGCATTTT,CASSERRAGENQPQHF
TRBJ1-2,.,.,TRBV4-3,TGCGCCAGCAGCCAAAACCAGGGGCCATATGGCTACACCTTC,CASSQNQGPYGYTF
TRBJ1-1,.,.,TRBV30,TGTGCCTGGAGTGCCAGGGGGAACACTGAAGCTTTCTTT,CAWSARGNTEAFF
TRBJ2-7,.,TRBD1,TRBV19,TGTGCCAGTAGCCCTTGGGGACAGGGGGCGGCCGAGCAGTACTTC,CASSPWGQGAAEQYF
TRBJ2-7,.,.,TRBV2,TGTGCCAGCAGACCCCGGGACAAACCCTACGAGCAGTACTTC,CASRPRDKPYEQYF
TRBJ2-7,.,.,TRBV2,TGTGCCAGCAGTGACCTCGAGCAGTACTTC,CASSDLEQYF
TRBJ2-1,.,.,TRBV6-6,TGTGCCAGCAGTTCACCGGGACTGGGTTACAATGAGCAGTTCTTC,CASSSPGLGYNEQFF
TRBJ2-1,once,.,TRBV5-4,TGTGCCAGCAGCTTGGTCGGTGAGCAGTTCTTC,CASSLVGEQFF
TRBJ2-3,.,.,TRBV6-5,TGTGCCAGCAGTTTGACATGGGCAGATACGCAGTATTTT,CASSLTWADTQYF
TRBJ1-5,.,.,TRBV18,TGTGCCAGCTCATCATCGCTCGCCGGAGATAGCAATCAGCCCCAGCATTTT,CASSSSLAGDSNQPQHF
TRBJ2-7,.,.,TRBV19,TGTGCCAGTAGCTTGTCGACACACAGCTCCTACGAGCAGTACTTC,CASSLSTHSSYEQYF
TRBJ2-5,.,.,TRBV7-6,TGTGCCAGCAGCTCTATCCTCCTAGCCCAAGAGACCCAGTACTTC,CASSSILLAQETQYF
TRBJ1-3,.,TRBD1,TRBV5-1,TGCGCCAGCAGCTGGGGACAGCCTTCTGGAAACACCATATATTTT,CASSWGQPSGNTIYF
TRBJ1-5,once,TRBD1,TRBV28,TGTGCCAGCAGTTCTAGACAGGGGTGGAATCAGCCCCAGCATTTT,CASSSRQGWNQPQHF
TRBJ2-5,.,TRBD2,TRBV7-2,TGTGCCAGCCGCCCGCCATCGGTAGCGGGAAACCAAGAGACCCAGTACTTC,CASRPPSVAGNQETQYF
TRBJ1-1,.,TRBD1,TRBV28,TGTGCCAGCAGTTTTACAGGGGGCGAATACACTGAAGCTTTCTTT,CASSFTGGEYTEAFF
TRBJ1-2,.,.,TRBV10-3,TGTGCCATCAGGGGGCAGCAAGCTAACTATGGCTACACCTTC,CAIRGQQANYGYTF
TRBJ1-1,.,.,TRBV6-2/TRBV6-3,TGTGCCAGCAGCTCGGGGGGTTTGGACACTGAAGCTTTCTTT,CASSSGGLDTEAFF
TRBJ1-2,.,TRBD1,TRBV30,TGTGCCTGGAGAGACAGGGGGCGCGATGGCTACACCTTC,CAWRDRGRDGYTF
TRBJ2-1,.,TRBD1,TRBV4-2,TGTGCCAGCAGCCCCCCCGGGACAGAGTTGAATGAGCAGTTCTTC,CASSPPGTELNEQFF
TRBJ1-1,.,.,TRBV7-8,TGTGCCAGCAGCCTCTCGCTGAACAGCAGAAACACTGAAGCTTTCTTT,CASSLSLNSRNTEAFF
TRBJ1-3,.,.,TRBV7-8,TGTGCCAGCAGCTTGGTGGAGGCAGGCTCTGGAAACACCATATATTTT,CASSLVEAGSGNTIYF
TRBJ2-7,once,TRBD2,TRBV28,TGTGCCAGCACCAAGACTAGCGGAGGCCTGTCCTACGAGCAGTACTTC,CASTKTSGGLSYEQYF
TRBJ1-1,.,TRBD1,TRBV30,TGTGCCTGGAGTCCCCGACAGGGTTATATTTCGGACACTGAAGCTTTCTTT,CAWSPRQGYISDTEAFF
TRBJ1-4,.,.,TRBV4-3,TGCGCCAGCAGCCATACAGGGAGTAATGAAAAACTGTTTTTT,CASSHTGSNEKLFF
TRBJ2-5,.,.,TRBV14,TGTGCCAGCAGCCTCTCGCGAGGCGGATGGGAGACCCAGTACTTC,CASSLSRGGWETQYF
TRBJ1-5,.,.,TRBV28,TGTGCCAGCAGCAACCTAAATGGGGCTCAGCCCCAGCATTTT,CASSNLNGAQPQHF
TRBJ1-5,.,.,TRBV6-2/TRBV6-3,TGTGCCAGCAGTCAAGAGGACAGCTATCAGCCCCAGCATTTT,CASSQEDSYQPQHF
TRBJ1-2,.,TRBD1,TRBV19,TGTGCCAGTAGTATGACAGGGTCGAACTATGGCTACACCTTC,CASSMTGSNYGYTF
TRBJ2-1,.,.,TRBV21-1,TGTGCCAGCAGATGGGGCGGGACAGGAGGCAATGAGCAGTTCTTC,CASRWGGTGGNEQFF
TRBJ2-3,.,TRBD2,TRBV3-1/TRBV3-2,TGTGCCAGCAGCCGATATAGCGGGCGCTACTTAAGCACAGATACGCAGTATTTT,CASSRYSGRYLSTDTQYF
TRBJ2-7,.,.,TRBV6-1,TGTGCCAGCAGTGCTCGCCGATCCGAGCCGGTACCCTACGAGCAGTACTTC,CASSARRSEPVPYEQYF
TRBJ1-2,.,TRBD1,TRBV28,TGTGCCAGCAGTTTCAAAACCACAGGGGGGTATGACTATGGCTACACCTTC,CASSFKTTGGYDYGYTF
TRBJ2-5,once,TRBD2,TRBV28,TGTGCCAGCCGCAGCGGGAGAGTTTCGGTTATCCAAGAGACCCAGTACTTC,CASRSGRVSVIQETQYF
TRBJ2-1,.,TRBD2,TRBV4-3,TGCGCCAGCAGCCAAGTAGCTGCGCTAGCGGGAGGGGCCACCAATGAGCAGTTCTTC,CASSQVAALAGGATNEQFF
TRBJ2-1,once,TRBD2,TRBV27,TGTGCCAGCAGCGGAACTAGCGGGCTTTACAATGAGCAGTTCTTC,CASSGTSGLYNEQFF
TRBJ1-6,.,.,TRBV10-3,TGTGCCATCAGTGGTAGCCAGGGGAATATTAATTCACCCCTCCACTTT,CAISGSQGNINSPLHF
TRBJ2-1,.,TRBD2,TRBV19,TGTGCCAGTAGTACCTATACTAGCGGGAGGGCGGATGAGCAGTTCTTC,CASSTYTSGRADEQFF
TRBJ2-1,.,TRBD1,TRBV7-9,TGTGCCAGCAGAGTTTCCGGGACAGGGGGTTTTGAGCAGTTCTTC,CASRVSGTGGFEQFF
TRBJ2-2,.,TRBD1,TRBV7-2,TGTGCCAGCAGCTTAGCTGGGACAGGGGTCACCGGGGAGCTGTTTTTT,CASSLAGTGVTGELFF
TRBJ1-4,.,TRBD1,TRBV15,TGTGCCACCAGCGCGCCCGACAGGGGGTATGAAAAACTGTTTTTT,CATSAPDRGYEKLFF